Sequencing of this T cell receptor (beta chain) was carried out in a study of CXCR3-negative and CXCR3-positive naive CD8 T cells. Study observations and caveats: Both naive subsets, CXCR3-negative and CXCR3-positive, displayed similar TRBV-TRBJ usage, unlike memory cells.

As for this clonotype: The antigen is undetermined.

Every subset of CD8+ T cells was sorted in triplicate at 300,000 or so cells each. Libraries were UMI-labeled 5' RACE TRB cDNA. Using the 5' RACE reads, TCRdb records one entry per CDR3 protein without DNA. Its table records approximately 52,000 distinct CDR3 sequences. The specimen was memory CD8+ T cells from blood. The TCR was taken from a human donor in good health. Some clones in this sample may be carry-over from other donors' samples.

The CDR3 loop reads CASRTRGLAGYNEQFF. The chain joins TRBV7-9 to TRBJ2-1; TCRdb indicates TRBD2, and absent DNA this call remains unverified. Per germline, CDR1 SEHNR and CDR2 FQNEAQ (reference sequence). The length of the CDR3 is 16 residues.